This TCR beta chain was obtained from a study of T cell repertoires in cytomegalovirus infection. On the study more broadly: Shared public TCR beta signatures pointed to both CMV infection and a matching HLA type.

This clonotype appeared many times. CDR1 is MGHRA and CDR2 is YSYEKL in the germline V gene. The CDR3 has 13 amino acids. V was clipped by 0 bases and J by 6 bases, with 8 bases between them. TCRdb redid the calling of the reads with MiXCR, one entry per CDR3 protein. The sample contains roughly 230,000 distinct CDR3 sequences, around 6.2% of which appear only once. The material sequenced was PBMCs. The rearrangement joins TRBV4-1 to TRBJ1-2; D is undetermined. This TCR was sampled from a human donor in good health (CMV status not recorded). Some clones in this sample may be carry-over from other donors' samples. CDR3 region: CASSQDHDHGYTF. The CDR3 nucleotides are TGCGCCAGCAGCCAAGATCACGACCATGGCTACACCTTC.